The text below deals with one T cell receptor (beta chain). Its binding antigen is unknown. No quality values exist for individual bases; no much larger clone is one base distant. The time point label for this specimen denotes: week 11, during vaccination. A 20-mer mutant IDH1 peptide at 300 micrograms in Montanide made up each vaccine dose, which was injected subcutaneously together with topical imiquimod. Newly diagnosed WHO grade 3 or 4 IDH1-mutant astrocytomas showing loss of nuclear ATRX were present in the donors. The samples were drawn from NOA16, a multicentre, single-arm, open-label phase I trial in Germany that tested a mutant IDH1 peptide vaccine in humans for the first time. Genomic DNA for TCRB sequencing was extracted from EDTA blood using the DNeasy Blood and Tissue Kit. This sample was taken from a study of a mutant IDH1 vaccine in newly diagnosed glioma (dated by TCRdb to the early 2020s). With regard to the full study: Eight vaccinations were administered to patients in weeks 1, 3, 5, 7, 11, 15, 19 and 23, corresponding to visits V03 through V10. Vaccination started 4-6 weeks after radiotherapy alone, or was given together with temozolomide cycles in the groups whose treatment included chemotherapy. Of the approximately 30 treated patients, approximately 62% were male and approximately 40% were female, and the mean age was 40.4 years. Before enrollment, patients had received standard therapy of radiotherapy alone, temozolomide alone, or radiochemotherapy with temozolomide; most received the combination. Peripheral blood samples were drawn at six visits, namely V03 (baseline), V05, V07, V10, V12 and V13. For exploratory analyses, roughly 25 treated patients had longitudinal TCRB deep sequencing done wherever samples were available.

Results the study describes overall, beyond this receptor: Changes in the top peripheral T cell clonotypes picked up by TCRB sequencing did not appear to be linked to pseudoprogression. Immune responses induced by the vaccine were seen in over 80% of patients across multiple MHC alleles. Availability determined which PBMC samples were chosen for TCRB deep sequencing. According to the authors, sample limitations meant that analyses of patient blood samples could not be reproduced.

Looking up the germline V gene yields CDR1 SQVTM and CDR2 ANQGSEA. The CDR3 goes from the cysteine to the phenylalanine over 15 residues. Only CDR3 DNA remains: 45 bases, in frame from the first base. Receptor amplification or capture employed the immunoSEQ multiplex PCR assay. Rearranged TCR beta chain sequences were amplified with the hsTCRB Kit following the manufacturer's protocol. Sequencing of TCRB libraries was carried out on an Illumina MiSeq. Regarding the original processing steps: The kit vendor's proprietary platform handled demultiplexing, trimming and gene mapping. TCRdb's version of the immuneACCESS table is confined to in-frame rearrangements and falls short of the full clone set. An unresolved V gene accounts for under half of the shortfall where checked; the remainder is of unknown origin. The V and J calls and clone size come from that table; D and trimming were worked out from the DNA. The sample table contains 110,000 or so clones; only one count was recorded for roughly nine tenths of them. 0.61% of the sample is in the top ten clones.

In this chain, TRBV29-1 is recombined with TRBJ2-2; TRBD1 aligns with 11 central bases. Sequenced here: PBMCs, sampled from a glioma patient whose treatment included an IDH1 peptide vaccine. This clonotype originated in a woman aged 45 to 65 with glioma. The CDR3 loop reads CSTPGTGGMGGELFF. The DNA is TGCAGTACACCCGGGACAGGGGGTATGGGCGGGGAGCTGTTTTTT.